This paragraph reports one T cell receptor beta chain. The antigen is undetermined. Systemic immunosuppression or a history of autoimmune disease excluded patients. Here immunoSEQ multiplex PCR was the method, and the copy in TCRdb shows in-frame clones only, minus some. The sample has about 47,000 clones; 80% to 90% are singletons. The data were obtained in a study of OX40 agonist ivuxolimab in advanced cancers. About the study: One hepatocellular carcinoma and a couple of cutaneous melanoma patients partially responded. Whole-study results and caveats: No antigen was identified for the clonally expanded peripheral T cells.

The source of this sequence is an adult with an advanced solid tumor such as melanoma, head and neck, liver or kidney cancer. This specimen was CD4+ or CD8+ T cells sorted from blood, taken in a trial of the OX40 agonist ivuxolimab.

The CDR3 DNA reads as TGTGCCAGCAGCTTAGCGATAGGGATCCACTATGGCTACACCTTC. Encoded protein: CASSLAIGIHYGYTF. The V call is TRBV7-4, the J call TRBJ1-2; D call uncertain. This CDR3 contains 15 residues. CDR1 SGHVT and CDR2 SQSDAQ come from the germline V gene. The V gene lost 0 bases and the J gene lost 3 bases, with 11 bases spanning the gap.